The TCR beta chain described here comes from a study of shared clonotypes between healthy human individuals (dated by TCRdb to the early 2020s). Regarding the complete study: A few men and a couple of women, aged 18 to 49 years, made up the cohort. To increase sequencing depth and limit assay-specific biases, TCR repertoire library preparation and sequencing were carried out by different laboratories using diverse techniques. The study deeply sequenced blood TCR repertoires of about 5 healthy adults to estimate repertoire size and the extent of clonotype sharing between individuals. Between about 0.94 and 8.9 billion PBMCs per donor were obtained by leukapheresis.

Based on the germline V gene, the CDR1 and CDR2 sequences are MGHRA and YSYEKL. V ends up 4 bases short and J 4 bases short, with an unmatched junction base count of 13. The CDR3 numbers 17 residues from cysteine through phenylalanine. Only CDR3 DNA is held: 51 bases, read in frame from base 1. The study at large found these results: Sampling was limited to blood, and TCR repertoires in tissue likely differ from TCR repertoires in blood. Pairwise subsampling led to the expectation that sequencing depth would affect the degree of clonotype sharing among donors. The small number of donors limited the genetic and exposure-history diversity represented.

The donors were healthy, HIV-negative adults who had no recently reported acute infections or vaccinations. All donors were Caucasian adults living in Nashville, Tennessee, USA. For unsorted samples, tens of millions of PBMCs were counted, and genomic DNA was extracted using the QIAamp DNA Blood Mini kit. After blood collection by leukapheresis, PBMCs were isolated using Ficoll-Histopaque density gradient centrifugation and then cryopreserved in the vapor phase of liquid nitrogen. Using the deep immunoSEQ assay, TCR CDR3 regions were amplified from genomic DNA by multiplex PCR. Genomic DNA extracted from each cell subset was distributed evenly over all wells of several immunoSEQ 96-well plates, and each plate served as one replicate. For unsorted PBMC, roughly 270 ng genomic DNA, equal to around 30,000 T cell genomes, was loaded into each replicate PCR. Unsorted PBMC genomic DNA was sequenced across ten immunoSEQ deep assay plates. Purified libraries were measured with a Qubit 3.0 fluorometer, size-checked on a Bioanalyzer 2100, and measured again with the KAPA Library Quantification kit. A separate single-read 150-cycle Illumina NextSeq 550 flow cell was used to sequence each immunoSEQ 96-well plate. The authors' pipeline ran thus. Because the immunoSEQ output held only junctional sequences and lacked quality scores, the filtering could not match the filtering applied to full-length reads. To assign V/J genes and CDR3, sequences were annotated using PyIR, a Python wrapper for IgBLAST v1.9, with IMGT germline references. Any read was removed if the V/J assignment was weak (E-value above 1e-6), the CDR3 was missing, or the read contained stop codons, out-of-frame junctions, or ambiguous translated residues. V3J clonotypes were defined as sequences sharing the same inferred V gene, J gene, and CDR3 amino acid sequence. To compute the percentage overlap between repertoires, the number of shared unique clonotypes was divided by the size of the smaller repertoire. Three approaches were used to assess repertoire richness: RTK rarefaction, the Chao1 estimator, and Recon v2.1 estimates of unobserved clonotypes. This is the immuneACCESS table as TCRdb keeps it, with only in-frame sequences that have V and J called. A part of the clones is gone; compared with another copy, unresolved V genes explain less than half, and the rest is unexplained. From that table come the V and J calls and clone size; the DNA was used to work out D and trimming. Within this sample are about 560,000 clones, with around 77% of them counted one time only. The top ten clones comprise 9.5% to 15% of the sample.

As to this clone: Its antigen is currently not known. No per-base quality is available; no much larger clone lies one base away.

Material for sequencing was PBMCs. The chain is assembled from TRBV4-1 and TRBJ1-1; the central 9 bases match TRBD1. This sequence was found in a woman aged 40 to 50 in good health. Some clones in this sample may be carry-over from other donors' samples. The DNA sequence reads TGCGCCAGCAGCCTCCTCCCGGGACAGGGTTTGGGCACTGAAGCTTTCTTT. It codes for CASSLLPGQGLGTEAFF.